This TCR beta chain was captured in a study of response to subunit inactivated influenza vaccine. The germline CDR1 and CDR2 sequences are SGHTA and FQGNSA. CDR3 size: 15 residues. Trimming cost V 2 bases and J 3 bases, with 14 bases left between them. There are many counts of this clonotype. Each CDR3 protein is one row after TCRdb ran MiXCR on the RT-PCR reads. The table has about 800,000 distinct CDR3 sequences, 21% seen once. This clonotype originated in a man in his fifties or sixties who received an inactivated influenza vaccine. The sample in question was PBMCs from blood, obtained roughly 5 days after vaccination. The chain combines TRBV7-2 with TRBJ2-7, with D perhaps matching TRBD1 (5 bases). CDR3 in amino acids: CASSLQGARGYEQYF. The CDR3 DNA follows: TGTGCCAGCAGCTTACAAGGGGCGCGAGGCTACGAGCAGTACTTC.